This TCR beta chain stems from a study of blood T cell repertoires in COVID-19. Study overall: Samples of COVID-19 (acute and convalescent) were obtained from the United States, Italy and Spain. T cells, B-cell-depleted T cells, or PBMCs supplied cDNA or gDNA.

Clones were read by immunoSEQ multiplex PCR, and TCRdb kept only the in-frame ones, dropping some. The sample includes 150,000 to 200,000 clones, 70% to 85% seen only once; the top ten take 4.5% to 6.5%. This clone was observed a single time. CDR1 ENHRY and CDR2 SYGVKD come from the germline V gene. The V and J ends lost 7 bases and 3 bases respectively, with 9 bases between them. This CDR3 has 13 amino acids. Sequences were obtained from peripheral blood. The clonotype comes from a woman aged 30 to 39 with acute or convalescent COVID-19. The chain employs TRBV10-3 and TRBJ2-2; D gene ambiguous. CDR3 sequence (DNA): TGTGCCATCACCCCCCCAGACACCGGGGAGCTGTTTTTT. This encodes CAITPPDTGELFF.